The source of this T cell receptor beta chain is a study of blood T cell repertoires in COVID-19. The CDR3 contains 14 residues. Looked up from germline, CDR1 is MGHDK and CDR2 is SYGVNS. V lost 3 bases and J 0 bases, leaving 3 bases between the germline ends. Produced via immunoSEQ multiplex PCR; TCRdb's table is partial and in-frame only. The sample holds approximately 250,000 clones, approximately 90% seen once. Sequencing used PBMCs or T cells enriched from blood (not recorded which). This TCR was recovered from a man aged 35 to 55 who had been exposed to COVID-19. The V and J genes are TRBV25-1 and TRBJ2-6; D is unresolved. The CDR3 region has the DNA TGTGCCAGCAGTGACATCTCTGGGGCCAACGTCCTGACTTTC. Amino acid sequence: CASSDISGANVLTF.